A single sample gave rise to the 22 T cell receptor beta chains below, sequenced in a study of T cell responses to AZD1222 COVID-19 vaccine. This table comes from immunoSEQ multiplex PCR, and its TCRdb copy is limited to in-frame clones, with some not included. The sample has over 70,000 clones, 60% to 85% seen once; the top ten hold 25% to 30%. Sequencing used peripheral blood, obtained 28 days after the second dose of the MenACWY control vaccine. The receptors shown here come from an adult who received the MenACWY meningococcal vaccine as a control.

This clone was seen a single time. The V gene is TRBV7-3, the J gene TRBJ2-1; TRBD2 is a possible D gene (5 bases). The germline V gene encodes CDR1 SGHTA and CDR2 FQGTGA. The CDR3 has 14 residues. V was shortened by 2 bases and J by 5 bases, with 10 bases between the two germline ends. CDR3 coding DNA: TGTGCCAGCAGCTTATCTGGACTTAACAATGAGCAGTTCTTC. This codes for CASSLSGLNNEQFF.

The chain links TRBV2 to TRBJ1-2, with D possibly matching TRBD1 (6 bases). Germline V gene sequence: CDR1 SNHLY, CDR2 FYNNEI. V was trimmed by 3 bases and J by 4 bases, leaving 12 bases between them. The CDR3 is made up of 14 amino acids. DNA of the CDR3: TGTGCCAGCAGTGACAGGGGTAGGAGCTATGGCTACACCTTC. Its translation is CASSDRGRSYGYTF.

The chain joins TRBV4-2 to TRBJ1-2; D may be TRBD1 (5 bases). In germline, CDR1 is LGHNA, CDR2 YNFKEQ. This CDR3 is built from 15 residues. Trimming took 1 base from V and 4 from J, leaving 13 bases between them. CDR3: CASSQALRGGYGYTF. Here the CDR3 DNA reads TGTGCCAGCAGCCAAGCTTTGAGGGGAGGCTATGGCTACACCTTC.

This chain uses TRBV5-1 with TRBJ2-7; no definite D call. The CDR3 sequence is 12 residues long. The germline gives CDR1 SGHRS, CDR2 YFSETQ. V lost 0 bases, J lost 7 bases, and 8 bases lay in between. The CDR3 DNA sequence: TGCGCCAGCAGCTTGGAGGTTGGGGAGCAGTACTTC. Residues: CASSLEVGEQYF.

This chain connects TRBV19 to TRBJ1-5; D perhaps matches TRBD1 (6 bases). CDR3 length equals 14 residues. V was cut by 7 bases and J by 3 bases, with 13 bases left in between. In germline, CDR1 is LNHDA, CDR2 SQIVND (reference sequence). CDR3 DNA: TGTGCCAGTACCCACCGGGACACCAATCAGCCCCAGCATTTT. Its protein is CASTHRDTNQPQHF.

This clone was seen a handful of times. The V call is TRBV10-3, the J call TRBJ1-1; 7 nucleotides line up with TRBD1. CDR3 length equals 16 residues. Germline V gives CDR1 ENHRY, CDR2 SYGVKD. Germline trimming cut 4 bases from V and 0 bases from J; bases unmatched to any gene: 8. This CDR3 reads CAISGGTANMNTEAFF. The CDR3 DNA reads TGTGCCATCAGTGGGGGGACAGCTAACATGAACACTGAAGCTTTCTTT.

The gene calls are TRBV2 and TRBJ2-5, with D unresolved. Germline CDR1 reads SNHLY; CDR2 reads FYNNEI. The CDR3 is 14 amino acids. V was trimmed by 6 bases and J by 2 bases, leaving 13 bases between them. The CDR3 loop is CASSVDGNQETQYF. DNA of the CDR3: TGTGCCAGCAGCGTGGACGGAAATCAAGAGACCCAGTACTTC.

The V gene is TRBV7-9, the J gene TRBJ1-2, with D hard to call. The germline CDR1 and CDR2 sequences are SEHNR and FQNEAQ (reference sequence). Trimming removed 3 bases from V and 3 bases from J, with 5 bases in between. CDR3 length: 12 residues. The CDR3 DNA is TGTGCCAGCAGCTTCATCGACTATGGCTACACCTTC. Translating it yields CASSFIDYGYTF. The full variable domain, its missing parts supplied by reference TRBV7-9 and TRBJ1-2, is DTGVSQNPRHKITKRGQNVTFRCDPISEHNRLYWYRQTLGQGPEFLTYFQNEAQLEKSRLLSDRFSAERPKGSFSTLEIQRTEQGDSAMYLCASSFIDYGYTFGSGTRLTVV.

CDR3 protein: CASSAGTGGYGYTF. Here the CDR3 DNA reads TGTGCCAGCAGCGCTGGGACAGGGGGCTATGGCTACACCTTC. The chain recombines TRBV11-2 with TRBJ1-2, with 11 bases lining up with TRBD1. V lost 5 bases to trimming and J lost 4 bases; unmatched junction nucleotides: 3. The CDR3 has 14 amino acids. Germline loops: CDR1 SGHAT, CDR2 FQNNGV.

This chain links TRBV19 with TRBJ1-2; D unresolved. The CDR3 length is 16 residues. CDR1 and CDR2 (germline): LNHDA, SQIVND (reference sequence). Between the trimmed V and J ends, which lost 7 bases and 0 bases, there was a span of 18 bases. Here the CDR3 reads CASTTTPDRTNYGYTF. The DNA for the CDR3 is TGTGCCAGTACCACAACCCCCGACCGCACTAACTATGGCTACACCTTC. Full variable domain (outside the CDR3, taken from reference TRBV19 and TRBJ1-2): DGGITQSPKYLFRKEGQNVTLSCEQNLNHDAMYWYRQDPGQGLRLIYYSQIVNDFQKGDIAEGYSVSREKKESFPLTVTSAQKNPTAFYLCASTTTPDRTNYGYTFGSGTRLTVV.

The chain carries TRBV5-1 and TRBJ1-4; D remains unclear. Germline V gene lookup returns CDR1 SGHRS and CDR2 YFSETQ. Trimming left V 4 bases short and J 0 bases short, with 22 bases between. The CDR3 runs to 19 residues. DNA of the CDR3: TGCGCCAGCAGCGCCTCGCACGTGGCCGCTAGCGCAACTAATGAAAAACTGTTTTTT. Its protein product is CASSASHVAASATNEKLFF.

CDR3 DNA sequence: TGTGCCAGCAGCGCTGGGTGGGGCAATGAGCAGTTCTTC. Translation: CASSAGWGNEQFF. This chain uses TRBV9 with TRBJ2-1; D unclear. Trimming took off 3 bases at V and 6 bases at J, with 10 bases between the two ends. Looked up from germline, CDR1 is SGDLS and CDR2 is YYNGEE. This CDR3 spans 13 amino acids. Full variable domain (outside the CDR3, taken from reference TRBV9 and TRBJ2-1): DSGVTQTPKHLITATGQRVTLRCSPRSGDLSVYWYQQSLDQGLQFLIQYYNGEERAKGNILERFSAQQFPDLHSELNLSSLELGDSALYFCASSAGWGNEQFFGPGTRLTVL.

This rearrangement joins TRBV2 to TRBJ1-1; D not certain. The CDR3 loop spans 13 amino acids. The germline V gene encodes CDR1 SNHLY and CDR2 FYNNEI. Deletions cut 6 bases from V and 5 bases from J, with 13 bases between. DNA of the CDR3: TGTGCCAGCAGACCGAATTTCGGGACTGAAGCTTTCTTT. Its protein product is CASRPNFGTEAFF.

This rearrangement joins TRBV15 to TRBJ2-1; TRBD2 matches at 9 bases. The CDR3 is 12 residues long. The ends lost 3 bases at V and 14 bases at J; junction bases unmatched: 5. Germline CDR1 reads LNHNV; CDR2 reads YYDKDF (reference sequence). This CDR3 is CATSSTGTSKFF. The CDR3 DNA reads TGTGCCACCAGCAGCACCGGGACTAGCAAGTTCTTC.

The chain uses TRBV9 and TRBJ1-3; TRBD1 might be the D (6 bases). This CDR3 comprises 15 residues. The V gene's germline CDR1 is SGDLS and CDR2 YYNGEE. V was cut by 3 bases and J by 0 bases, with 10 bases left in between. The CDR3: CASSAGQYSGNTIYF. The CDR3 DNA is TGTGCCAGCAGCGCCGGACAGTACTCTGGAAACACCATATATTTT. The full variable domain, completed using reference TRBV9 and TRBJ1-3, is DSGVTQTPKHLITATGQRVTLRCSPRSGDLSVYWYQQSLDQGLQFLIQYYNGEERAKGNILERFSAQQFPDLHSELNLSSLELGDSALYFCASSAGQYSGNTIYFGEGSWLTVV.

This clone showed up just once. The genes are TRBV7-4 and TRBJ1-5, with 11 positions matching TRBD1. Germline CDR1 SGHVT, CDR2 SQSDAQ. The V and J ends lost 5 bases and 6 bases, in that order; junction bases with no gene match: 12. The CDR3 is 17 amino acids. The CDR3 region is CASSPQKGQGVSQPQHF. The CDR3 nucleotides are TGTGCCAGCAGCCCTCAGAAGGGACAGGGGGTATCTCAGCCCCAGCATTTT.

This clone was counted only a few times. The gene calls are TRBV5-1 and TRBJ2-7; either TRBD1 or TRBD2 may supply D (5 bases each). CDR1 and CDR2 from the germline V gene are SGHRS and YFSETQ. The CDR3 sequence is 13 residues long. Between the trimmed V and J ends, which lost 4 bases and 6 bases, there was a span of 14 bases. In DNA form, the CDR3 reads TGCGCCAGCAGCACTGTGCTTGGGGGCGAGCAGTACTTC. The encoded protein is CASSTVLGGEQYF.

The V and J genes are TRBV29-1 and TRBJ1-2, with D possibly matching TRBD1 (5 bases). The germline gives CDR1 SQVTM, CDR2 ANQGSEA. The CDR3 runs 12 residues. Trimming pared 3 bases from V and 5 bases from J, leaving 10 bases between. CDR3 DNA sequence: TGCAGCGTTGATGGCCGGGGGTATGGCTACACCTTC. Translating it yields CSVDGRGYGYTF. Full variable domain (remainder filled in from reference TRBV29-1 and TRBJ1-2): SAVISQKPSRDICQRGTSLTIQCQVDSQVTMMFWYRQQPGQSLTLIATANQGSEATYESGFVIDKFPISRPNLTFSTLTVSNMSPEDSSIYLCSVDGRGYGYTFGSGTRLTVV.

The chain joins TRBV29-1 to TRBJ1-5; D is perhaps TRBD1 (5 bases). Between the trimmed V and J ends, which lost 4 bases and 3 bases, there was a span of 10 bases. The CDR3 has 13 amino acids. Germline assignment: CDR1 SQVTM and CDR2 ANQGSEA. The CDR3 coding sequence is TGCAGCGTTGGCGCGGGGACCAATCAGCCCCAGCATTTT. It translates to CSVGAGTNQPQHF.

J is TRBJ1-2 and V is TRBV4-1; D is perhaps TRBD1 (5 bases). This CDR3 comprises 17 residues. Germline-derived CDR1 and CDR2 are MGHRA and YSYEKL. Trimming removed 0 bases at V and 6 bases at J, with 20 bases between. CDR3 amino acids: CASSQEAGIAFSHGYTF. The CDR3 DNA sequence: TGCGCCAGCAGCCAAGAGGCAGGGATCGCCTTCTCACATGGCTACACCTTC.

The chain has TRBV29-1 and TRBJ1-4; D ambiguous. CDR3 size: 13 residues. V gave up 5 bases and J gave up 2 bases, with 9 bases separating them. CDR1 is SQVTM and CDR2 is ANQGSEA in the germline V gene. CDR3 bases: TGCAGCGTTCAACGAAGGACTAATGAAAAACTGTTTTTT. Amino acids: CSVQRRTNEKLFF.

The CDR3 sequence: CARQGDTSAPNEQFF. The CDR3 nucleotides are TGTGCCCGCCAGGGGGACACTAGTGCTCCTAATGAGCAGTTCTTC. This chain links TRBV28 with TRBJ2-1; 7 bases fit TRBD1. The germline V gene encodes CDR1 MDHEN and CDR2 SYDVKM. The CDR3 is 15 amino acids. The junction had 17 bases not matched to a gene; V was cut back by 11 bases and J by 7 bases.